The 18 T cell receptor beta chains listed next were all sequenced from one sample in a study of beta chain features in type 1 diabetes. Sequenced material consisted of expressed TCRB transcripts (all of the isolated RNA was reverse transcribed). Clones were sequenced by immunoSEQ multiplex PCR, and TCRdb holds only the in-frame ones, with some missing. This repertoire shows about 260,000 clones, around 68% found once; its top ten account for 0.053%. Sequences were obtained from naive CD4+ T cells from blood. The origin of the receptors is a young man in good health.

This clone occurred a few times. The chain uses TRBV7-2 and TRBJ2-3; no clear D gene. The CDR3 runs 14 residues. Germline CDR1 reads SGHTA; CDR2 reads FQGNSA. V was clipped by 2 bases and J by 5 bases, with 11 bases between them. CDR3 coding DNA: TGTGCCAGCAGCTTACTCAAGCTGGAAGATACGCAGTATTTT. Its translation: CASSLLKLEDTQYF.

This sequence joins TRBV25-1 and TRBJ2-3, with TRBD2 matching over 8 bases. This CDR3 has 16 residues. Trimming cost V 3 bases and J 3 bases; bases outside gene matches: 8. The germline V gene encodes CDR1 MGHDK and CDR2 SYGVNS. The CDR3 coding sequence is TGTGCCAGCAGTGATGTAGGTAGCGGGACAACAGATACGCAGTATTTT. This encodes CASSDVGSGTTDTQYF.

The chain employs TRBV5-1 and TRBJ2-3, with D maybe TRBD2 (6 bases). This CDR3 is 15 amino acids long. The V end was cut by 6 bases, the J end by 2 bases, with 16 bases between. CDR1 is SGHRS and CDR2 is YFSETQ in the germline V gene. CDR3 loop: CASTRGAGITDTQYF. In DNA, the CDR3 is TGCGCCAGCACCCGGGGTGCGGGAATCACAGATACGCAGTATTTT.

The chain joins TRBV1 to TRBJ2-1. TRBV1 is a recognized pseudogene. CDR3 size: 13 residues. The DNA for the CDR3 is TGCACCAGCAGCCATTTGGGGACGGATGAGCAGTTCTTC. Protein product: CTSSHLGTDEQFF.

This chain links TRBV11-2 with TRBJ2-3; D uncertain. The V end was cut by 5 bases, the J end by 5 bases, with 11 bases between. Looked up from germline, CDR1 is SGHAT and CDR2 is FQNNGV. CDR3 size: 13 residues. The CDR3 spells CASSRGALDTQYF. For the CDR3, the DNA is TGTGCCAGCAGCCGTGGAGCTCTAGATACGCAGTATTTT.

This chain uses TRBV2 with TRBJ2-1; 7 bases are shared with TRBD1. CDR1 is SNHLY, CDR2 FYNNEI, per germline. Trimming took 5 bases from V and 7 from J; bases not matched to a gene: 8. The CDR3 is made up of 14 amino acids. The CDR3 spells CASSRQTGLNEQFF. CDR3 nucleotides: TGTGCCAGCAGTCGGCAGACAGGGTTAAATGAGCAGTTCTTC.

This rearrangement joins TRBV2 to TRBJ2-1, with D maybe TRBD1 (6 bases). This CDR3 is 13 amino acids long. Trimming cost V 5 bases and J 7 bases, with 12 bases left between them. Germline V gene sequence: CDR1 SNHLY, CDR2 FYNNEI. CDR3 residues: CASSTGLGNEQFF. As DNA, the CDR3 is TGTGCCAGCAGTACAGGGTTAGGGAATGAGCAGTTCTTC.

The chain employs TRBV10-3 and TRBJ2-2; a possible D gene is TRBD1 (5 bases). The germline V gene has CDR1 ENHRY and CDR2 SYGVKD. With 5 bases removed from V and 5 bases from J, the gap between germline ends came to 9 bases. The CDR3 is 13 amino acids. CDR3 in DNA: TGTGCCATCAGTCTGACAGATACCGGGGAGCTGTTTTTT. Its protein is CAISLTDTGELFF.

The rearrangement uses TRBV7-9 and TRBJ2-7; no definite D call. The CDR3 covers 11 residues. The germline CDR1 and CDR2 sequences are SEHNR and FQNEAQ (reference sequence). Between the trimmed V and J ends, which lost 5 bases and 9 bases, there was a span of 11 bases. CDR3: CASSPDSRQYF. CDR3 bases: TGTGCCAGCAGCCCAGACTCACGGCAGTACTTC.

Comments on this clone: This sample includes further DNA sequences coding for the same CDR3. The chain has TRBV5-1 and TRBJ2-7; D not resolved. Looked up from germline, CDR1 is SGHRS and CDR2 is YFSETQ. V was cut by 0 bases and J by 2 bases, with 6 bases left in between. CDR3 size: 13 residues. CDR3 protein: CASSLGGTYEQYF. Here the CDR3 DNA reads TGCGCCAGCAGCTTGGGAGGTACCTACGAGCAGTACTTC.

This clone was counted a few times. The chain has TRBV29-1 and TRBJ2-3; 7 bases line up with TRBD2. The V gene's germline CDR1 is SQVTM and CDR2 ANQGSEA. There are 11 residues in the CDR3. Trimming cost V 7 bases and J 4 bases; bases outside gene matches: 2. The CDR3 spells CSAGLADTQYF. The CDR3 nucleotides read TGCAGCGCCGGACTAGCAGATACGCAGTATTTT.

This clone has a single count. The rearrangement uses TRBV30 and TRBJ1-1, with TRBD1 identical over 8 bases. Unmatched junction bases numbered 4, after V lost 4 bases and J lost 3 bases. The CDR3 consists of 13 residues. The germline V gene has CDR1 GTSNPN and CDR2 SVGIG (reference sequence). CDR3 sequence: CAWTGGPYTEAFF. CDR3 DNA sequence: TGTGCCTGGACAGGGGGCCCTTACACTGAAGCTTTCTTT.

To note about this clone: The same CDR3 is also encoded by other DNA sequences in this sample. The rearrangement uses TRBV30 and TRBJ1-1; no clear D gene. V was clipped by 4 bases and J by 1 base, with 10 bases between them. Germline V gives CDR1 GTSNPN, CDR2 SVGIG (reference sequence). The CDR3 is 13 amino acids. CDR3 nucleotides: TGTGCCTGGAAAGGGCTGGGGAACACTGAAGCTTTCTTT. Translated, it gives CAWKGLGNTEAFF.

This clone was counted between two and nine times. This chain uses TRBV29-1 with TRBJ2-7, with a possible D match to TRBD1 (5 bases). Trimming removed 5 bases at V and 0 bases at J, with 8 bases between. The CDR3 consists of 12 residues. The V gene's germline CDR1 is SQVTM and CDR2 ANQGSEA. The CDR3 loop is CSVLDSSYEQYF. In nucleotides, the CDR3 is TGCAGCGTTTTAGACAGCTCCTACGAGCAGTACTTC.

The rearrangement uses TRBV15 and TRBJ2-3; TRBD2 agrees at 8 bases. The germline V gene has CDR1 LNHNV and CDR2 YYDKDF (reference sequence). V trimming: 3 bases; J trimming: 4 bases; junction bases outside the gene matches: 6. The CDR3 has 15 residues. The CDR3 loop reads CATSRTGLEADTQYF. CDR3 sequence (DNA): TGTGCCACCAGCAGGACGGGACTAGAGGCAGATACGCAGTATTTT.

The chain couples TRBV29-1 to TRBJ2-5; 9 nucleotides agree with TRBD2. Germline V gene lookup returns CDR1 SQVTM and CDR2 ANQGSEA. V dropped 2 bases and J dropped 4; count of bases not matched to a gene: 5. This CDR3 is 14 amino acids long. The CDR3 DNA reads TGCAGCGTTGAATTTGCGGGAGGGTCAGAGACCCAGTACTTC. Encoded protein: CSVEFAGGSETQYF. Variable domain in full (rest from reference TRBV29-1 and TRBJ2-5): SAVISQKPSRDICQRGTSLTIQCQVDSQVTMMFWYRQQPGQSLTLIATANQGSEATYESGFVIDKFPISRPNLTFSTLTVSNMSPEDSSIYLCSVEFAGGSETQYFGPGTRLLVL.

This clone has only a few counts. This rearrangement joins TRBV29-1 to TRBJ2-7; no clear D. The ends were cut back, 4 bases at V and 5 bases at J, with 6 bases in the middle. Germline assignment: CDR1 SQVTM and CDR2 ANQGSEA. The length of the CDR3 is 10 residues. CDR3 nucleotide sequence: TGCAGCGTTGGAGATGACGAGCAGTACTTC. Amino acid sequence: CSVGDDEQYF.

The chain has TRBV29-1 and TRBJ2-5; 8 nucleotides match TRBD1. Germline trimming cut 6 bases from V and 3 bases from J; bases unmatched to any gene: 0. This CDR3 is 11 amino acids long. CDR1 is SQVTM and CDR2 is ANQGSEA in the germline V gene. CDR3 DNA: TGCAGCGTGACAGGGGAAGAGACCCAGTACTTC. It codes for CSVTGEETQYF.